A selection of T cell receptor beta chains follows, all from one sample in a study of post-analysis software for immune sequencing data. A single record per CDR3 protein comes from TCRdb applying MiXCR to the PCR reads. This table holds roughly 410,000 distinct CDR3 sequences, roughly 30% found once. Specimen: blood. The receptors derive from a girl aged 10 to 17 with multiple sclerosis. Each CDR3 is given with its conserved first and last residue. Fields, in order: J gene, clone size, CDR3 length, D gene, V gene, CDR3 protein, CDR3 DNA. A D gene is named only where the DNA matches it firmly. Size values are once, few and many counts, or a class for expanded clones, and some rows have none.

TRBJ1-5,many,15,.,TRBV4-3,CASSLGVYSNQPQHF,TGCGCCAGCAGTTTAGGGGTTTATAGCAATCAGCCCCAGCATTTT
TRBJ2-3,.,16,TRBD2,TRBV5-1,CASSLVSGGSTDAQYF,TGCGCCAGCAGCTTGGTCAGCGGGGGGAGCACAGATGCGCAGTATTTT
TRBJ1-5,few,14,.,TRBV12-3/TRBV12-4,CASMGFGGDQPQHF,TGTGCCAGCATGGGGTTTGGGGGCGACCAGCCCCAGCATTTT
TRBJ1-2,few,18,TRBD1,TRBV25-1,CASSSARFSDRANYGYTF,TGTGCCAGCAGTTCCGCCAGATTTTCGGACAGGGCTAACTATGGCTACACCTTC
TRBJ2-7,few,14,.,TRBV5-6,CASSEGQNSYEQYF,TGTGCCAGCAGCGAAGGACAGAATTCCTACGAGCAGTACTTC
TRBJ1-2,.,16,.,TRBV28,CASSSHLGGGNYGYTF,TGTGCCAGCAGCTCCCACCTGGGGGGCGGTAACTATGGCTACACCTTC
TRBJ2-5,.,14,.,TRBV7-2,CASSPDVRTETQYF,TGTGCCAGCAGCCCCGACGTGCGTACGGAGACCCAGTACTTC
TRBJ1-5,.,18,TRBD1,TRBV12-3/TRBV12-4,CASSHAPGQGAGHQPQHF,TGTGCCAGCAGCCACGCCCCGGGACAGGGAGCGGGACATCAGCCCCAGCATTTT
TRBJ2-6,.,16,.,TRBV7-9,CASSPGSRAGANVLTF,TGTGCCAGCAGCCCCGGGTCCCGGGCCGGGGCCAACGTCCTGACTTTC
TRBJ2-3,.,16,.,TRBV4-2,CASSRVGQGYTDTQYF,TGTGCCAGCAGCCGAGTCGGCCAGGGATACACAGATACGCAGTATTTT
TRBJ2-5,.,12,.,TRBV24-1,CATSDPLGEQYF,TGTGCCACCAGTGATCCGTTGGGGGAGCAGTACTTC
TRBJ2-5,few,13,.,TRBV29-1,CSVLVREPGTQYF,TGCAGCGTATTGGTCCGGGAGCCAGGAACCCAGTACTTC
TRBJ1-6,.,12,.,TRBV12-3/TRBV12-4,CASNTHRSPLHF,TGCGCCAGCAACACCCACAGGTCACCCCTCCACTTT
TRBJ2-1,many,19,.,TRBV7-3,CASSEQGLSGVGSYNEQFF,TGTGCCAGCAGCGAACAGGGATTGAGCGGGGTAGGGTCCTACAATGAGCAGTTCTTC
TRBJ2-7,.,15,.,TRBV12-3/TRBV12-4,CASSLSVGGLDEQYF,TGTGCCAGCAGTTTGAGTGTGGGGGGCCTAGACGAGCAGTACTTC
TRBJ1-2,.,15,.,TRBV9,CASSLVGTTNYGYTF,TGTGCCAGCAGCCTGGTGGGTACAACTAACTATGGCTACACCTTC
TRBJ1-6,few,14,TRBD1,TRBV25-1,CASSLDRVNSPLHF,TGTGCCAGCAGCCTTGACAGGGTCAATTCACCCCTCCACTTT
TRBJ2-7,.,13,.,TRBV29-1,CSVEARSGSEQYF,TGCAGCGTTGAAGCGAGGTCGGGGTCCGAGCAGTACTTC
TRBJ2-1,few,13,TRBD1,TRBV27,CASSLGQGGEQFF,TGTGCCAGCAGCCTGGGACAGGGCGGCGAGCAGTTCTTC
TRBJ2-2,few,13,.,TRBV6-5,CASSYLDTGELFF,TGTGCCAGCAGTTACTTAGACACCGGGGAGCTGTTTTTT
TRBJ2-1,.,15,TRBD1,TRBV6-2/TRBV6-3,CASSYAGTVGNEQFF,TGTGCCAGCAGTTACGCCGGGACAGTGGGGAATGAGCAGTTCTTC
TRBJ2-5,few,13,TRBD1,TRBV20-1,CSAPRDRAETQYF,TGCAGTGCTCCCCGGGACAGGGCAGAGACCCAGTACTTC
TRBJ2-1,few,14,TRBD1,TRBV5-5,CASSLGTGFNEQFF,TGTGCCAGCAGCTTGGGGACAGGGTTCAATGAGCAGTTCTTC
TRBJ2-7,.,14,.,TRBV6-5,CASSRRGRTGEQYF,TGTGCCAGCTCCCGCCGGGGCCGTACGGGAGAGCAGTACTTC
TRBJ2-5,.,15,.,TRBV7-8,CASSLGRGSQETQYF,TGTGCCAGCAGCTTAGGCAGGGGTTCCCAAGAGACCCAGTACTTC
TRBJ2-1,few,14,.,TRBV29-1,CSVERRRPYNEQFF,TGCAGCGTTGAAAGACGGAGACCCTACAATGAGCAGTTCTTC
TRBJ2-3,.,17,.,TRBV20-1,CSAPLGDRRLVTDTQYF,TGCAGTGCCCCCCTGGGGGACCGCCGGCTGGTGACAGATACGCAGTATTTT
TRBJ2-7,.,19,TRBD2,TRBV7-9,CASSPRRDSGTSGFYEQYF,TGTGCCAGCAGCCCCCGTAGAGACTCAGGGACTAGCGGCTTCTACGAGCAGTACTTC